This T cell receptor beta chain was observed in a study of Graves' ophthalmopathy and Graves' hyperthyroidism. In the study overall: Upon initial diagnosis and before any treatment, peripheral blood was collected. The study's findings and limits: Blood also carried most expanded thyroid clonotypes exceeding 0.001 frequency.

Uncontrolled infections, pregnancy, lactation or other autoimmune diseases led to patient exclusion. Thyroid ultrasound, orbital computed tomography, TRAb, serum thyroxine and clinical symptoms formed the basis of diagnosis. As regards this clonotype: What it binds is not known.

Germline V gene data show CDR1 as ENHRY and CDR2 as SYGVKD. V lost 7 bases, J lost 4 bases, and 13 bases lay in between. This CDR3 is 14 amino acids long. CDR3 regions of TCR beta were amplified from RNA transcripts. Amplification began with first-round RT-PCR using HTBI primers, then second-round multiplex PCR was performed. TCRdb passed the multiplex PCR reads through MiXCR, listing each CDR3 protein once. The table has 740,000 or so distinct CDR3 sequences, 35% to 50% seen once. This sequence was found in an adult man with Graves' ophthalmopathy. The genes are TRBV10-3 and TRBJ1-4; perhaps TRBD1 as D (5 bases). Sequenced sample: peripheral blood. The chain's CDR3 is CAITYDSRNEKLFF. For the CDR3, the DNA is TGTGCCATCACCTACGACAGCCGTAATGAAAAACTGTTTTTT.